This TCR beta chain was obtained from a study of CD4 and CD8 cells across lung adenocarcinoma regions (dated by TCRdb to 2017 to 2018). A note on the overall study: To look at intratumor heterogeneity in the T cell receptor repertoire, the study compared tumor centers against tumor margins.

Library creation used PCR. Sequencing was performed on a HiSeq X Ten. TCRdb reworked the public reads: Q25 trimming with fastp, MiXCR clone assembly, productive beta chains retained. Each entry is one CDR3 protein sequence, shown with its most common DNA and genes. The sample contains roughly 12,000 distinct CDR3 sequences, approximately 56% of them found a single time. Of the sample, roughly 40% falls within the top ten clones. Donors were patients with localized lung adenocarcinoma, a subtype of non-small cell lung cancer. Samples were obtained from the margins of localized lung adenocarcinomas. For TCR repertoire analysis, CD8+ T cells from tumor tissue were profiled separately from CD4+ T cells. In its sample, this clonotype was seen a few times. Its antigen is unknown. No much larger clone is present one base from it, and per-base qualities are unavailable. The receptor's source is a female donor with lung adenocarcinoma. The CD4 and CD8 labels of this study may be unreliable. Material: CD8+ T cells from the margin of a lung tumor. The cell subset or site label, read with the paper, signifies: tumor margin region.

The CDR3 protein sequence reads: CASRPGGGGTYEQYF. The DNA sequence is given as TGTGCCAGCAGGCCGGGAGGAGGAGGGACCTACGAGCAGTACTTC. The sequence joins TRBV27 to TRBJ2-7; the junction holds 7 bases that match TRBD2. The CDR3, cysteine through phenylalanine, is 15 amino acids long. Here the CDR3 DNA is all that survives: 45 bases in frame from base 1. As encoded in the germline V gene (reference sequence), CDR1 is MNHEY while CDR2 is SMNVEV. The germline V and J ends show losses of 6 bases and 2 bases respectively, and no gene match explains 10 bases of the junction.